This note documents a single T cell receptor (beta chain) sequence. This specimen belongs to a study of blood T cell repertoires in COVID-19. Profiled with immunoSEQ multiplex PCR; TCRdb holds only in-frame clones, not every one. The data contain around 300,000 clones, 88% of them singletons. Followed over time, Seattle patients had been enrolled while infection was active. This sequence originates from a woman aged 25 to 45 with COVID-19, enrolled during active disease. Sequenced sample: peripheral blood.

The CDR3 loop reads CASSEINSPLHF. The CDR3 DNA reads as TGTGCCAGCAGTGAAATCAACAGCCCCCTCCACTTT. The gene calls are TRBV2 and TRBJ1-6; D not resolved. The CDR3 runs 12 residues. Germline CDR1 and CDR2: SNHLY and FYNNEI. Trimming removed 2 bases at V and 13 bases at J, with 9 bases between. The whole variable domain, filled in from reference TRBV2 and TRBJ1-6, reads EPEVTQTPSHQVTQMGQEVILRCVPISNHLYFYWYRQILGQKVEFLVSFYNNEISEKSEIFDDQFSVERPDGSNFTLKIRSTKLEDSAMYFCASSEINSPLHFGNGTRLTVT.